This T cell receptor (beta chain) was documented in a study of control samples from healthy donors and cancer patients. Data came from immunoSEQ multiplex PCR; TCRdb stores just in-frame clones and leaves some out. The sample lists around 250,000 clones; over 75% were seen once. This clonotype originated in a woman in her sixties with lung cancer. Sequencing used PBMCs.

This chain's CDR3 is CASSLLAGAYGYTF. The CDR3 DNA follows: TGTGCCAGCAGCTTATTGGCAGGGGCCTATGGCTACACCTTC. The gene calls are TRBV7-9 and TRBJ1-2, with D possibly being TRBD1 (6 bases). CDR1 is SEHNR, CDR2 FQNEAQ, per germline (reference sequence). V shed 2 bases and J shed 4 bases, with 11 bases lying between them. There are 14 residues in the CDR3.